The T cell receptor (beta chain) under discussion was sequenced for a study of T cells after yellow fever vaccination. This clonotype was recorded a few times. Trimming removed 7 bases at V and 10 bases at J, with 17 bases between. The CDR3 extends over 13 amino acids. TCRdb re-derived calls from the 5' RACE reads in MiXCR, one entry per CDR3 protein. Of approximately 550,000 distinct CDR3 sequences listed, roughly 19% are singletons. This TCR was recovered from a man aged 25 to 40 who received the YFV17D yellow fever vaccine. This chain uses TRBV12-3 or TRBV12-4 with TRBJ2-1, with no clear D. This specimen was PBMCs, taken 15 days after the yellow fever booster vaccination. The CDR3 sequence: CASTLDSIGEQFF. CDR3 nucleotide sequence: TGTGCCAGCACGCTAGACTCGATAGGGGAGCAGTTCTTC.